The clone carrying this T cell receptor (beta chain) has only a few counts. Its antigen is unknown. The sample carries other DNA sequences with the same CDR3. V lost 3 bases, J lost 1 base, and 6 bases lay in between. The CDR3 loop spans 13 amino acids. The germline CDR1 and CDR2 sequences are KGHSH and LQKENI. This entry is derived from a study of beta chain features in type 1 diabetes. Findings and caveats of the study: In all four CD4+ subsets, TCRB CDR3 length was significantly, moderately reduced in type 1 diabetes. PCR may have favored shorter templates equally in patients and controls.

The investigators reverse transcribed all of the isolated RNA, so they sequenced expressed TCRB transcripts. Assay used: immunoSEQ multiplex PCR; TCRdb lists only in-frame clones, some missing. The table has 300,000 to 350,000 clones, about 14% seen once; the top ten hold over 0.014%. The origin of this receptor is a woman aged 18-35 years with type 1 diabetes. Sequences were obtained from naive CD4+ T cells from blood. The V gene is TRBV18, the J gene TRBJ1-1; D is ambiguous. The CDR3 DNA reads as TGTGCCAGCTCACCTACAGCGAACACTGAAGCTTTCTTT. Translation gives CASSPTANTEAFF.